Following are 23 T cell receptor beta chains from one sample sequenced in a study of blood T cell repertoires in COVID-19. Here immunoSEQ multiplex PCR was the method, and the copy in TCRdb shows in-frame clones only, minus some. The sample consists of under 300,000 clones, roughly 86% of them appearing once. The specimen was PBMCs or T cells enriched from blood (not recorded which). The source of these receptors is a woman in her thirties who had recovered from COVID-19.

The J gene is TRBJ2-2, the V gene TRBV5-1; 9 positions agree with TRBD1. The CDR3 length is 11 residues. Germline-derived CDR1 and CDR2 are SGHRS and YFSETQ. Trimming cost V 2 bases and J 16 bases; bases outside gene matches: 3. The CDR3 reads CASSLGDREFF. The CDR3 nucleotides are TGCGCCAGCAGCTTAGGGGACAGGGAGTTTTTT.

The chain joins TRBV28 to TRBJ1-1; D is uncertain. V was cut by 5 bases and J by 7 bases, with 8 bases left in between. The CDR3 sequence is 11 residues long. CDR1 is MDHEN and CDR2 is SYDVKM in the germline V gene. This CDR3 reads CASSVTGEAFF. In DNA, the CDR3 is TGTGCCAGCAGTGTGACGGGTGAAGCTTTCTTT.

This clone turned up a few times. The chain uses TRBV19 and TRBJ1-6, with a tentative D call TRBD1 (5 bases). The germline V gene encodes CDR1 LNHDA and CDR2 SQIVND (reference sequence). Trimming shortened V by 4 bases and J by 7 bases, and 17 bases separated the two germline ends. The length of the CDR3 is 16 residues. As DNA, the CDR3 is TGTGCCAGTAGTACGTCTCGGGGGGTGAGGAATTCACCCCTCCACTTT. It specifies CASSTSRGVRNSPLHF.

CDR3 nucleotides: TGTGCCAGCAGCCAGGGCAAGAGCTCTGGAAACACCATATATTTT. Residues: CASSQGKSSGNTIYF. This chain links TRBV3-1 (or the pseudogene TRBV3-2) with TRBJ1-3; D is uncertain. V gave up 3 bases and J gave up 0 bases, with 9 bases separating them. This CDR3 has 15 amino acids. The germline V gene has CDR1 LGHDT and CDR2 YNNKEL (reference sequence).

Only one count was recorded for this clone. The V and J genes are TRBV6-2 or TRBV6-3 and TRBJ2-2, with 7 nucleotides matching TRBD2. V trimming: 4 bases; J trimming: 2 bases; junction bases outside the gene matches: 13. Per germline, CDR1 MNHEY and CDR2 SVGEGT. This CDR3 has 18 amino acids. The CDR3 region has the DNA TGTGCCAGCAGTTCGAGCATGGGAGGGGCTCGCAACACCGGGGAGCTGTTTTTT. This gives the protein CASSSSMGGARNTGELFF.

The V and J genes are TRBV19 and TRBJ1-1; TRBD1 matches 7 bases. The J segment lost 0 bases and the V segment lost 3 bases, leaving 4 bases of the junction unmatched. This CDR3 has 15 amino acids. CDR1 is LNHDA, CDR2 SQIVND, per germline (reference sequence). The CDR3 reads CASSMEGAMNTEAFF. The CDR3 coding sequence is TGTGCCAGTAGTATGGAGGGGGCGATGAACACTGAAGCTTTCTTT.

The CDR3, as DNA: TGCGCCAGCAGCCCCACCCTAGGGGCCTTTGGCAATCAGCCCCAGCATTTT. Residues: CASSPTLGAFGNQPQHF. This rearrangement joins TRBV4-1 to TRBJ1-5; the D gene is possibly TRBD1 (5 bases). The germline V gene has CDR1 MGHRA and CDR2 YSYEKL. The length of the CDR3 is 17 residues. The V end was cut by 4 bases, the J end by 2 bases, with 18 bases between.

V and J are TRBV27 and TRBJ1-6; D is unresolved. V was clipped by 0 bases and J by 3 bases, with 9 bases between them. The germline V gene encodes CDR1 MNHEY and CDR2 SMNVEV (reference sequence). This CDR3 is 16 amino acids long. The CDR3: CASSLSTGDYNSPLHF. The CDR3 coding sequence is TGTGCCAGCAGTTTATCTACCGGGGACTATAATTCACCCCTCCACTTT.

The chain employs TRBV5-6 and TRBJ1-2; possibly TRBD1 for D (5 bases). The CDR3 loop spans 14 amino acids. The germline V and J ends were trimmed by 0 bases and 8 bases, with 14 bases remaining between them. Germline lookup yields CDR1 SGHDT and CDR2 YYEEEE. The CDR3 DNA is TGTGCCAGCAGCTTGGTAAAGGGAGGGGAAGGCTACACCTTC. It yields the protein CASSLVKGGEGYTF.

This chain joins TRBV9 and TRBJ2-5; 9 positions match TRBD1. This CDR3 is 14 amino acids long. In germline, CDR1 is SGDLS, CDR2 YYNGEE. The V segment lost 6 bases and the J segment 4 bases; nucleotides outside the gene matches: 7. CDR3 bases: TGTGCCAGCACCCGTGGGACAGGGATAGAGACCCAGTACTTC. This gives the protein CASTRGTGIETQYF.

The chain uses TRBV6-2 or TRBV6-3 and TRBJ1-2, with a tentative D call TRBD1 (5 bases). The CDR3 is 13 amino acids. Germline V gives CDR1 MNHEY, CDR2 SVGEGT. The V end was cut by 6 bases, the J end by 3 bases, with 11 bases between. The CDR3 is CASSLQDYYGYTF. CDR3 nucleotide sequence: TGTGCCAGCAGCCTACAGGATTACTATGGCTACACCTTC.

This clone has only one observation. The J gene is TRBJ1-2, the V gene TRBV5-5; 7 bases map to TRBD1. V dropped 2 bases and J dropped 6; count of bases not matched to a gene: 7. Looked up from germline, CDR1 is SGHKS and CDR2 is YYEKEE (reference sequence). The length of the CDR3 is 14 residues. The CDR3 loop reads CASSFLTGNDGYTF. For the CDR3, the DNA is TGTGCCAGCAGCTTCCTGACAGGGAATGATGGCTACACCTTC.

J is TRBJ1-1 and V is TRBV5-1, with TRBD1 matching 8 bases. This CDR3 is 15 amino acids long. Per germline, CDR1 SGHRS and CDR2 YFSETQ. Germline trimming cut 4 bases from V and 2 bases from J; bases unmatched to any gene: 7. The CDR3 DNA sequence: TGCGCCAGCAGCCCGCGGACAGGGCTTAACACTGAAGCTTTCTTT. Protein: CASSPRTGLNTEAFF.

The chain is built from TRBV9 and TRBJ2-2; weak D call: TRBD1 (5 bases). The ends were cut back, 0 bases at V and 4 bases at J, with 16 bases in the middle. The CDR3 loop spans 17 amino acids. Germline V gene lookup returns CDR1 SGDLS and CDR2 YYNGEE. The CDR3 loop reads CASSVVDGAVGTGELFF. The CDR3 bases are TGTGCCAGCAGCGTAGTTGATGGGGCGGTCGGCACCGGGGAGCTGTTTTTT. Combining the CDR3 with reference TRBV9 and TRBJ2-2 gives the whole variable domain DSGVTQTPKHLITATGQRVTLRCSPRSGDLSVYWYQQSLDQGLQFLIQYYNGEERAKGNILERFSAQQFPDLHSELNLSSLELGDSALYFCASSVVDGAVGTGELFFGEGSRLTVL.

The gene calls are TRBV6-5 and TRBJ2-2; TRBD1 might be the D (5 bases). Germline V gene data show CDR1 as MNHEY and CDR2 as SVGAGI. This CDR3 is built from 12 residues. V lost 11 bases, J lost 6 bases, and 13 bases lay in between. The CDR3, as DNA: TGTGCCGCCGGGTGGGGCCCCGGGGAGCTGTTTTTT. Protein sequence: CAAGWGPGELFF.

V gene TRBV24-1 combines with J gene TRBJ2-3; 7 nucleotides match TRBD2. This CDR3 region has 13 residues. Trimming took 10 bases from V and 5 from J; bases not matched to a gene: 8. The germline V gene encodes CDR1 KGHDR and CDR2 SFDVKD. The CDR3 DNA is TGTGCCACTAATAAGTGGGGGGGAGATACGCAGTATTTT. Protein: CATNKWGGDTQYF.

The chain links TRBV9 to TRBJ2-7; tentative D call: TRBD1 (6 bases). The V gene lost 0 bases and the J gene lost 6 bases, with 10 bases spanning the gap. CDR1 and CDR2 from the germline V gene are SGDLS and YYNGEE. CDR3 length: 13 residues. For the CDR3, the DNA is TGTGCCAGCAGCGTAGGGGACATAGCCGAGCAGTACTTC. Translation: CASSVGDIAEQYF. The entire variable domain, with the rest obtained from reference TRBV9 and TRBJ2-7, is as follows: DSGVTQTPKHLITATGQRVTLRCSPRSGDLSVYWYQQSLDQGLQFLIQYYNGEERAKGNILERFSAQQFPDLHSELNLSSLELGDSALYFCASSVGDIAEQYFGPGTRLTVT.

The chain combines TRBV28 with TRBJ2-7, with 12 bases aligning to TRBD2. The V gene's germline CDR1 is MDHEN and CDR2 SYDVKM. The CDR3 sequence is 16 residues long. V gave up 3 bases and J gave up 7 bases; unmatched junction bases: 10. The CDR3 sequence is CASSLPPGLAGGEQYF. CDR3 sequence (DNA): TGTGCCAGCAGTTTGCCTCCGGGACTAGCGGGTGGGGAGCAGTACTTC.

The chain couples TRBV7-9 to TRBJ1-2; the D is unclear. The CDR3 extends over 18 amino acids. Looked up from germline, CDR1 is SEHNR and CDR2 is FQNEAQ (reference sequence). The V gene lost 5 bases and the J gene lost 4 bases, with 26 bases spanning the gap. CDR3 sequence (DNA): TGTGCCAGCAGCCCACCGAATACAGCCCGACGGCATCGCTATGGCTACACCTTC. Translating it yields CASSPPNTARRHRYGYTF.

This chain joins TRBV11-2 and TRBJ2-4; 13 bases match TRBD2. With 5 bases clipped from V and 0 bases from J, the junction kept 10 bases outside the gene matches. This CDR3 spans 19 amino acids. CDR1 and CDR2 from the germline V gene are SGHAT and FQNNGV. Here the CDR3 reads CASSSRPGLAGSAKNIQYF. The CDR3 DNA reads TGTGCCAGCAGCAGCCGCCCGGGACTAGCGGGGTCAGCCAAAAACATTCAGTACTTC.

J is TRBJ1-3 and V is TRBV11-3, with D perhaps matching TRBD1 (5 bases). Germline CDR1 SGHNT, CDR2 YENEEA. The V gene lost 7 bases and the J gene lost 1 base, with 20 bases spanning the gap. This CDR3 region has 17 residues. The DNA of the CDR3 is TGTGCCAGCATCCTAGCGGGCGGGGCCCAGTCTGGAAACACCATATATTTT. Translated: CASILAGGAQSGNTIYF.

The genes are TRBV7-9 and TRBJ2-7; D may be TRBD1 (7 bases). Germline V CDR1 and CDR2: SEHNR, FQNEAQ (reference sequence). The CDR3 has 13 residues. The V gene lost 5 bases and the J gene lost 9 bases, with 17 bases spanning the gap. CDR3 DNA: TGTGCCAGCAGCCCCCAGGGGGGCGAGAGGCAGTACTTC. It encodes CASSPQGGERQYF.

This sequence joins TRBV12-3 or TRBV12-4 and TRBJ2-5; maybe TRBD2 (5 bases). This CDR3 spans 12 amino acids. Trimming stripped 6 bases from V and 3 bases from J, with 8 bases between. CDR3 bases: TGTGCCAGCAGGGGAGAGGAAGAGACCCAGTACTTC. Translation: CASRGEEETQYF.